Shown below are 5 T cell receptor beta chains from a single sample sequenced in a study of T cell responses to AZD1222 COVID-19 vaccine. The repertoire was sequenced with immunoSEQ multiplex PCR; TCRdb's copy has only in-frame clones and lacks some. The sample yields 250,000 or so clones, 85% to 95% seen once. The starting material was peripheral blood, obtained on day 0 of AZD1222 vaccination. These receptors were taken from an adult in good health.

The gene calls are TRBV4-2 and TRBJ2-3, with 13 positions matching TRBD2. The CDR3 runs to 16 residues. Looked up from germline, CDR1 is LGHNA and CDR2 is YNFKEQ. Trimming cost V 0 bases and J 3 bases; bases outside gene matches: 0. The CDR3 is CASSQELAGGTDTQYF. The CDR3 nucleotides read TGTGCCAGCAGCCAAGAACTAGCGGGGGGGACAGATACGCAGTATTTT.

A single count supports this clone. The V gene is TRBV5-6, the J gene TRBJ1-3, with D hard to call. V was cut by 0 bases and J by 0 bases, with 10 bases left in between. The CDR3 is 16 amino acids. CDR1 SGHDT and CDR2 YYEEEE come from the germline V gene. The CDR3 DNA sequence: TGTGCCAGCAGCTTGGACAGCCCTAGCTCTGGAAACACCATATATTTT. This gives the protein CASSLDSPSSGNTIYF.

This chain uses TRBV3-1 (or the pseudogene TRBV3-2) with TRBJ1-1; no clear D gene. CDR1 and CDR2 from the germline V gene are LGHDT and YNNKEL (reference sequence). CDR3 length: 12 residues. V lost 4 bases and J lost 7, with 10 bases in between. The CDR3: CASSPQGGEAFF. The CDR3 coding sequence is TGTGCCAGCAGCCCCCAAGGTGGTGAAGCTTTCTTT.

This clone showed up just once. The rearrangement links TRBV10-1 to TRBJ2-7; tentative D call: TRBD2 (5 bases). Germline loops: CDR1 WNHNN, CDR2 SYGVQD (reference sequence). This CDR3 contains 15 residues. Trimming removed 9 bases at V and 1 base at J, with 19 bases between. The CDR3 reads CARGFTDLGSYEQYF. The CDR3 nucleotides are TGCGCCAGGGGTTTCACGGACTTGGGATCCTACGAGCAGTACTTC.

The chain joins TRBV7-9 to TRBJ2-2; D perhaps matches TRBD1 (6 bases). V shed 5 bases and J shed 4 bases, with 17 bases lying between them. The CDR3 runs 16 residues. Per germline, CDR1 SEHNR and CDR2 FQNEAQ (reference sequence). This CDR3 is CASSKSGTRTTGELFF. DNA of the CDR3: TGTGCCAGCAGCAAATCCGGGACACGGACCACCGGGGAGCTGTTTTTT.